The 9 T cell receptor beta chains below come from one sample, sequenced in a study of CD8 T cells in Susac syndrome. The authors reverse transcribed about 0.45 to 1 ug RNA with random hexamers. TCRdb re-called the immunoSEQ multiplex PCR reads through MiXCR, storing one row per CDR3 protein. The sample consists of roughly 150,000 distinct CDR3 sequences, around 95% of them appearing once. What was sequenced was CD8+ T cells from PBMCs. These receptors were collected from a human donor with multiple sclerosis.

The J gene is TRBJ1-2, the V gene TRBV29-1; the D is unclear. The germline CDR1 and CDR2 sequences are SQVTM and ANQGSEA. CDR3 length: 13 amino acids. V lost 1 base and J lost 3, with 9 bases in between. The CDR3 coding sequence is TGCAGCGTTGAAGGAGGAGGTGACTATGGCTACACCTTC. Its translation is CSVEGGGDYGYTF.

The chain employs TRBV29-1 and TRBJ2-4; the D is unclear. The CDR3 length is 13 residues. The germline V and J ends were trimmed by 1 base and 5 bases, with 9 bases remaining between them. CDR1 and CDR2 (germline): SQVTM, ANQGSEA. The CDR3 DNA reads TGCAGCGTTGAAGCGCCCATGGAAAACATTCAGTACTTC. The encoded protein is CSVEAPMENIQYF.

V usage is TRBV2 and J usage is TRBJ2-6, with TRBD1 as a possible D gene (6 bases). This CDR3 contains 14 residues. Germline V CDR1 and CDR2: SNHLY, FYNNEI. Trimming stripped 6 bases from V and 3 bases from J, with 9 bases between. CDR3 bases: TGTGCCAGCAGACAGGGTCATGGGGCCAACGTCCTGACTTTC. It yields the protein CASRQGHGANVLTF.

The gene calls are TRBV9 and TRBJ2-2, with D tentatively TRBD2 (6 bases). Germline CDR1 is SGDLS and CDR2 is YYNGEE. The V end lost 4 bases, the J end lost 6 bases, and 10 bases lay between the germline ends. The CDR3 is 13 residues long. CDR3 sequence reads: CASSPGDAGELFF. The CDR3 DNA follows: TGTGCCAGCAGCCCGGGGGACGCCGGGGAGCTGTTTTTT. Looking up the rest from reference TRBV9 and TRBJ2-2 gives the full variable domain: DSGVTQTPKHLITATGQRVTLRCSPRSGDLSVYWYQQSLDQGLQFLIQYYNGEERAKGNILERFSAQQFPDLHSELNLSSLELGDSALYFCASSPGDAGELFFGEGSRLTVL.

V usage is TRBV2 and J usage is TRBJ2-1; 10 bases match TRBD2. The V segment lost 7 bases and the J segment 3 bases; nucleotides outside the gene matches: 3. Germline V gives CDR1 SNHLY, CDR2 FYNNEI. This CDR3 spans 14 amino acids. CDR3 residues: CASTERGGYNEQFF. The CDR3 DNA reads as TGTGCCAGCACCGAGCGGGGGGGCTACAATGAGCAGTTCTTC.

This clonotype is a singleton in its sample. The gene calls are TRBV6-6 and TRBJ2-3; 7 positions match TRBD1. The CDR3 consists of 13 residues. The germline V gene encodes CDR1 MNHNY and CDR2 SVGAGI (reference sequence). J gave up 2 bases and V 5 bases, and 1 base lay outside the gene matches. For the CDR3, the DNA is TGTGCCAGCAGTCAGGGGGACACAGATACGCAGTATTTT. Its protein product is CASSQGDTDTQYF.

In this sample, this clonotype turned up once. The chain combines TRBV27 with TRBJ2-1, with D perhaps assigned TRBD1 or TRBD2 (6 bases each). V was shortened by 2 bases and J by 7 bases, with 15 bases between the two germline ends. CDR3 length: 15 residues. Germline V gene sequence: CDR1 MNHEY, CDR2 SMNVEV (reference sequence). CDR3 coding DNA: TGTGCCAGCAGTTTAGGGTTGGGGGGCTGGAATGAGCAGTTCTTC. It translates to CASSLGLGGWNEQFF.

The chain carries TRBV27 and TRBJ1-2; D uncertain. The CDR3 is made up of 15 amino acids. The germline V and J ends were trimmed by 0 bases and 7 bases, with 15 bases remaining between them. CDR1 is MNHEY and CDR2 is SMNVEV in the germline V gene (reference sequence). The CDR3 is CASSLSQHNYGGYTF. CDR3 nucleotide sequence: TGTGCCAGCAGTTTATCGCAACATAACTACGGTGGCTACACCTTC.

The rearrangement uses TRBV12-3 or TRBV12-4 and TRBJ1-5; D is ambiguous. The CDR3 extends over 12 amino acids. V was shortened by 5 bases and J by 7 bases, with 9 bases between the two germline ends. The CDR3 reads CASSPPRQPQHF. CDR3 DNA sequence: TGTGCCAGCAGTCCCCCCCGGCAGCCCCAGCATTTT.